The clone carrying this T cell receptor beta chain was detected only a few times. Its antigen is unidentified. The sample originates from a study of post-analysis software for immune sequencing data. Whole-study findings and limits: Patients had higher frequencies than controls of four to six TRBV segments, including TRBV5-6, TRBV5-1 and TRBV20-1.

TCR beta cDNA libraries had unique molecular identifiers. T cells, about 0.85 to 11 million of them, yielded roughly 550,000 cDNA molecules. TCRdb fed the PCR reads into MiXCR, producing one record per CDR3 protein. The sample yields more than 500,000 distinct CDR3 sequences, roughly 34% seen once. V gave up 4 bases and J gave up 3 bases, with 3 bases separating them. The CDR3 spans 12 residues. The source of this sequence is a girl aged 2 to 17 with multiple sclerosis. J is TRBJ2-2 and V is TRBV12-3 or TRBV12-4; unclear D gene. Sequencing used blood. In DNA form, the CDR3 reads TGTGCCAGCAGTTCAGACACCGGGGAGCTGTTTTTT. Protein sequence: CASSSDTGELFF.